Detailed here is one T cell receptor (beta chain). One base away lies a much larger clone, so this may be a sequencing read error. The sample belongs to a study of T cells in Graves' hyperthyroidism and ophthalmopathy. Amplified TCR beta CDR3 regions derived from RNA transcripts. The HTBI primer set was used in a first-round RT-PCR of the TCR CDR3. TCRdb re-analysed the multiplex PCR reads in MiXCR, keeping a single row per CDR3 protein. Among around 400,000 distinct CDR3 sequences listed, less than 15% were seen once. CDR1 is MNHNS and CDR2 is SASEGT in the germline V gene. This CDR3 has 15 residues. V was clipped by 2 bases and J by 1 base, with 11 bases between them.

The TCR was taken from a woman aged 18-29 years with Graves' hyperthyroidism. The chain has TRBV6-1 and TRBJ1-1; unclear D gene. Material: blood. The CDR3 DNA is TGTGCCAGCAGTGAAAGAGGTCATGAGAACACTGAAGCTTTCTTT. It codes for CASSERGHENTEAFF.